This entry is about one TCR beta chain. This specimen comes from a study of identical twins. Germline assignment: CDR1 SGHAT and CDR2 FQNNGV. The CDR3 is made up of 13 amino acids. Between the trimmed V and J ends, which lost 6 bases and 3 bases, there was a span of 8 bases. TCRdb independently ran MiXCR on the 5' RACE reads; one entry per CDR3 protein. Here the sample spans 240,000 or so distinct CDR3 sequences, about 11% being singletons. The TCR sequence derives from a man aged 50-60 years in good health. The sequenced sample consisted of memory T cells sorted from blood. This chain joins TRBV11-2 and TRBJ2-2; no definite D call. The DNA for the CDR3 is TGTGCCAGCAGTAAATCCGACACCGGGGAGCTGTTTTTT. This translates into CASSKSDTGELFF.